Presented here are 29 T cell receptor beta chains from one specimen sequenced in a study of control samples from healthy donors and cancer patients. TCRdb's table, derived via immunoSEQ multiplex PCR, lists solely in-frame clones and lacks some. The data contain 90,000 to 130,000 clones, almost 85% of them seen just once; the ten biggest clones take up approximately 7%. The sequenced sample consisted of blood. The receptors were sampled from a man aged 18 to 30 in good health.

This clone was seen only once. This chain uses TRBV3-1 (or the pseudogene TRBV3-2) with TRBJ2-7; D possibly corresponds to TRBD1 (5 bases). Germline V gene sequence: CDR1 LGHDT, CDR2 YNNKEL (reference sequence). The V end lost 4 bases, the J end lost 6 bases, and 13 bases lay between the germline ends. CDR3 length: 13 residues. DNA for the CDR3: TGTGCCAGCAGCCCGACCAGGGTAAGCGAGCAGTACTTC. As protein: CASSPTRVSEQYF.

This clone was observed a handful of times. The chain recombines TRBV12-2 with TRBJ2-5; TRBD1, the D gene given by the table, was not confirmed from the DNA. TRBV12-2 counts as a pseudogene. CDR3 length: 14 residues. This CDR3 is CASRLVGREETQYF. The CDR3, as DNA: TGTGCAAGTCGCTTAGTTGGCAGGGAAGAGACCCAGTACTTC.

The chain couples TRBV5-4 to TRBJ2-7; D uncertain. Trimming shortened V by 0 bases and J by 4 bases, and 8 bases separated the two germline ends. The length of the CDR3 is 13 residues. CDR1 SGHNT and CDR2 YYREEE come from the germline V gene (reference sequence). The CDR3 protein is CASSLEPAYEQYF. The CDR3 region has the DNA TGTGCCAGCAGCTTGGAGCCAGCATACGAGCAGTACTTC.

This chain connects TRBV24-1 to TRBJ2-7; tentative D call: TRBD2 (6 bases). The ends were cut back, 9 bases at V and 3 bases at J, with 20 bases in the middle. The CDR3 runs 15 residues. The germline V gene encodes CDR1 KGHDR and CDR2 SFDVKD. CDR3 DNA sequence: TGTGCCACCCCAAGGTCCAGCAGGGAGGACTACGAGCAGTACGTC. Its protein is CATPRSSREDYEQYV.

This sequence joins TRBV5-6 and TRBJ1-1; TRBD1 aligns across 7 bases. Germline V CDR1 and CDR2: SGHDT, YYEEEE. This CDR3 has 12 residues. V was pared by 5 bases and J by 5 bases, with 3 bases of the junction left unmatched. CDR3 sequence (DNA): TGTGCCAGCAGACAGGGGAGGACTGAAGCTTTCTTT. The encoded protein is CASRQGRTEAFF.

This clone was recorded a few times. CDR3 in DNA: TGTGCCAGCAGCTTAGATAGAGGGGGTTCGTCCTACGAGCAGTACTTC. Encoded protein: CASSLDRGGSSYEQYF. The chain couples TRBV11-2 to TRBJ2-7; weak D call: TRBD1 (6 bases). V lost 0 bases, J lost 1 base, and 13 bases lay in between. This CDR3 contains 16 residues. Germline V lookup: CDR1 SGHAT, CDR2 FQNNGV.

To note about this clone: Other DNA sequences of this sample code for an identical CDR3. The chain joins TRBV12-3 or TRBV12-4 to TRBJ1-1; D is ambiguous. The V end lost 3 bases, the J end lost 4 bases, and 3 bases lay between the germline ends. This CDR3 is 11 amino acids long. The CDR3 bases are TGTGCCAGCAGTTTGAGCACTGAAGCTTTCTTT. It encodes CASSLSTEAFF.

This chain uses TRBV2 with TRBJ2-5; 8 bases line up with TRBD1. CDR1 and CDR2 from the germline V gene are SNHLY and FYNNEI. The CDR3 contains 14 residues. The trim removed 3 bases at V and 4 bases at J, leaving 4 bases unmatched. The DNA of the CDR3 is TGTGCCAGCAGTGATCCAGGGGGCAGAGAGACCCAGTACTTC. As protein: CASSDPGGRETQYF. Full variable domain (remainder filled in from reference TRBV2 and TRBJ2-5): EPEVTQTPSHQVTQMGQEVILRCVPISNHLYFYWYRQILGQKVEFLVSFYNNEISEKSEIFDDQFSVERPDGSNFTLKIRSTKLEDSAMYFCASSDPGGRETQYFGPGTRLLVL.

The chain uses TRBV10-3 and TRBJ2-7; 8 bases align to TRBD1. The length of the CDR3 is 13 residues. V shed 6 bases and J 3 bases; nucleotides not matched to a gene: 4. In germline, CDR1 is ENHRY, CDR2 SYGVKD. CDR3 region: CAISTGQGYEQYV. The DNA for the CDR3 is TGTGCCATCAGCACCGGACAGGGCTACGAGCAGTACGTC.

The chain couples TRBV3-1 (or the pseudogene TRBV3-2) to TRBJ2-5, with a tentative D call TRBD1 (6 bases). This CDR3 has 17 residues. Germline CDR1 LGHDT, CDR2 YNNKEL (reference sequence). Trimming stripped 3 bases from V and 0 bases from J, with 17 bases between. The CDR3 loop is CASSHLAVGAYQETQYF. CDR3 DNA: TGTGCCAGCAGCCATTTGGCGGTGGGGGCCTACCAAGAGACCCAGTACTTC.

The CDR3 bases are TGTGCCAGCTCACCACTTCCCCCGTTATCTGGGGCCAACGTCCTGACTTTC. Translated: CASSPLPPLSGANVLTF. The V gene is TRBV18, the J gene TRBJ2-6; D remains ambiguous. Between the trimmed V and J ends, which lost 1 base and 1 base, there was a span of 11 bases. This CDR3 comprises 17 residues. Germline V gene sequence: CDR1 KGHSH, CDR2 LQKENI.

The J gene is TRBJ1-1, the V gene TRBV4-1; D unclear. V lost 1 base and J lost 3, with 18 bases in between. Germline V gives CDR1 MGHRA, CDR2 YSYEKL. The CDR3 totals 17 residues. The chain's CDR3 is CASSQARLGPLDTEAFF. The CDR3 coding sequence is TGCGCCAGCAGCCAAGCCAGATTGGGCCCTTTGGACACTGAAGCTTTCTTT.

This chain links TRBV6-5 with TRBJ1-5; D is possibly TRBD1 (5 bases). Germline V gives CDR1 MNHEY, CDR2 SVGAGI. Between the trimmed V and J ends, which lost 3 bases and 7 bases, there was a span of 13 bases. CDR3 length: 14 residues. The CDR3 DNA reads as TGTGCCAGCAGTTATAGGCAGGGTGACCAGCCCCAGCATTTT. Protein: CASSYRQGDQPQHF.

The chain is built from TRBV4-2 and TRBJ1-4; D is uncertain. This CDR3 has 12 amino acids. Trimming left V 4 bases short and J 8 bases short, with 8 bases between. Germline V CDR1 and CDR2: LGHNA, YNFKEQ. The CDR3 DNA sequence: TGTGCCAGCAGCCTCGCCTTGGAAAAACTGTTTTTT. This codes for CASSLALEKLFF.

The genes are TRBV6-4 and TRBJ2-3; 9 bases agree with TRBD2. CDR1 is MRHNA and CDR2 is SNTAGT in the germline V gene. This CDR3 spans 17 amino acids. Losses at the gene ends were 3 bases for V and 7 bases for J; bases not matched to a gene: 14. The CDR3: CASSENIGSGGRNTQYF. As DNA, the CDR3 is TGTGCCAGCAGTGAGAATATTGGGAGCGGGGGGCGGAATACGCAGTATTTT.

The chain joins TRBV6-2 or TRBV6-3 to TRBJ2-7; D not resolved. Germline V CDR1 and CDR2: MNHEY, SVGEGT. The V and J ends lost 2 bases and 2 bases respectively, with 13 bases between them. The CDR3 covers 15 residues. DNA for the CDR3: TGTGCCAGCAGTTACCGAGGCCCCGCCCCCTACGAGCAGTACTTC. Translation gives CASSYRGPAPYEQYF.

V gene TRBV5-5 combines with J gene TRBJ2-7, with TRBD1 as a possible D gene (6 bases). CDR1 is SGHKS and CDR2 is YYEKEE in the germline V gene (reference sequence). CDR3 size: 15 residues. V lost 2 bases, J lost 2 bases, and 14 bases lay in between. CDR3 nucleotides: TGTGCCAGCAGCTTATCCGGGACATTAGCCTACGAGCAGTACTTC. It translates to CASSLSGTLAYEQYF.

Comments on this clone: The junction departs from the called germline gene at one end, perhaps through a read error. This CDR3 reads CSAGDREAFF. The DNA for the CDR3 is TGCAGTGCTGGAGACAGGGAAGCTTTCTTT. The chain is built from TRBV20-1 and TRBJ1-1; TRBD1 might be the D (6 bases). This CDR3 has 10 amino acids. Germline V gene sequence: CDR1 DFQATT, CDR2 SNEGSKA (reference sequence).

The V and J genes are TRBV6-2 or TRBV6-3 and TRBJ2-5; weak D call: TRBD2 (6 bases). The CDR3 length is 14 residues. The V gene lost 5 bases and the J gene lost 6 bases, with 16 bases spanning the gap. Germline-derived CDR1 and CDR2 are MNHEY and SVGEGT. The CDR3 sequence is CASSLSGLVKTQYF. For the CDR3, the DNA is TGTGCCAGCAGTCTGTCGGGACTTGTTAAGACCCAGTACTTC.

This clone was picked up a small number of times. The V gene is TRBV5-6, the J gene TRBJ2-1, with 7 bases that match TRBD1. The V and J ends lost 0 bases and 4 bases, in that order; junction bases with no gene match: 4. Germline values: CDR1 SGHDT, CDR2 YYEEEE. This CDR3 is 15 amino acids long. CDR3: CASSLGGQVYNEQFF. The CDR3 DNA reads TGTGCCAGCAGCTTGGGCGGACAGGTATACAATGAGCAGTTCTTC.

The rearrangement links TRBV5-6 to TRBJ2-7; no clear D. Trimming took off 1 base at V and 0 bases at J, with 5 bases between the two ends. The germline V gene has CDR1 SGHDT and CDR2 YYEEEE. This CDR3 comprises 13 residues. Here the CDR3 DNA reads TGTGCCAGCAGCTTGTACAGCTCCTACGAGCAGTACTTC. It yields the protein CASSLYSSYEQYF.

This clone was seen only once. The chain joins TRBV11-2 to TRBJ2-7; 10 bases align to TRBD1. The V segment lost 0 bases and the J segment 6 bases; nucleotides outside the gene matches: 2. CDR1 is SGHAT, CDR2 FQNNGV, per germline. This CDR3 spans 14 amino acids. CDR3 sequence reads: CASSLDRTGGEQYV. The CDR3, as DNA: TGTGCCAGCAGCTTAGACCGGACAGGGGGCGAGCAGTACGTC.

This clone has only a few counts. The chain has TRBV27 and TRBJ1-5; no reliable D call. Germline values: CDR1 MNHEY, CDR2 SMNVEV (reference sequence). V lost 7 bases to trimming and J lost 0 bases, with 10 bases between them. The CDR3 loop spans 14 amino acids. The CDR3 is CASIPLDSNQPQHF. The CDR3 bases are TGTGCCAGCATTCCCCTGGATAGCAATCAGCCCCAGCATTTT.

Turning to this clone: Distinct nucleotide sequences in the sample also encode this CDR3. The chain links TRBV28 to TRBJ1-5; 7 positions agree with TRBD1. This CDR3 comprises 12 residues. J lost 7 bases, V lost 8 bases, and 5 bases had no gene match. In germline, CDR1 is MDHEN, CDR2 SYDVKM. DNA of the CDR3: TGTGCCAGCCTCAGACAGGGCCAGCCCCAGCATTTT. Translated: CASLRQGQPQHF.

This clone was detected once. This chain uses TRBV15 with TRBJ1-1; perhaps TRBD1 as D (6 bases). CDR3 length equals 15 residues. Germline V gives CDR1 LNHNV, CDR2 YYDKDF (reference sequence). Trimming took 5 bases from V and 3 from J, leaving 16 bases between them. CDR3 DNA: TGTGCCACCAGCCCAACCACAGGGCGATACACTGAAGCTTTCTTT. This codes for CATSPTTGRYTEAFF.

The rearrangement joins TRBV5-8 to TRBJ1-4; TRBD1 is a possible D gene (6 bases). The CDR3 has 18 residues. The germline V and J ends were trimmed by 0 bases and 0 bases, with 15 bases remaining between them. Germline loops: CDR1 SGHTS, CDR2 YDEGEE. This CDR3 reads CASSLEGQSTSTNEKLFF. The CDR3 region has the DNA TGTGCCAGCAGCTTGGAAGGACAGTCTACGTCAACTAATGAAAAACTGTTTTTT.

This clone came up a few times. The chain is built from TRBV2 and TRBJ1-2; 8 nucleotides match TRBD1. CDR3 size: 13 residues. CDR1 SNHLY and CDR2 FYNNEI come from the germline V gene. Trimming took 6 bases from V and 8 from J; bases not matched to a gene: 8. The CDR3 DNA follows: TGTGCCAGCAGCTCGGACAGGGTAAACGGCTACACCTTC. This sequence encodes CASSSDRVNGYTF.

The chain combines TRBV11-2 with TRBJ2-3; D may be TRBD1 (6 bases). Trimming removed 7 bases from V and 4 bases from J, with 18 bases in between. Looked up from germline, CDR1 is SGHAT and CDR2 is FQNNGV. The CDR3 is 15 amino acids. The CDR3 bases are TGTGCCAGCATCACAGGGACCGCTCGACCAGATACGCAGTATTTT. Its translation: CASITGTARPDTQYF. Complete variable domain (other parts from reference TRBV11-2 and TRBJ2-3): EAGVAQSPRYKIIEKRQSVAFWCNPISGHATLYWYQQILGQGPKLLIQFQNNGVVDDSQLPKDRFSAERLKGVDSTLKIQPAKLEDSAVYLCASITGTARPDTQYFGPGTRLTVL.

The CDR3 nucleotides read TGCGCCAGCAGCCAAGATCTTTCCGCAGTAACCCTCTATGGCTACACCTTC. It is translated as CASSQDLSAVTLYGYTF. The chain couples TRBV4-3 to TRBJ1-2; D gene unclear. Trimming removed 0 bases from V and 4 bases from J, with 18 bases in between. This CDR3 region has 17 residues. Germline values: CDR1 LGHNA, CDR2 YSLEER.